This TCR beta chain was obtained from a study of T cells in Graves' hyperthyroidism and ophthalmopathy. Trimming stripped 4 bases from V and 5 bases from J, with 20 bases between. Per germline, CDR1 SNHLY and CDR2 FYNNEI. This CDR3 contains 16 residues. Amplification yielded TCR beta CDR3 regions, with RNA transcripts as the source. First-round RT-PCR with HTBI primers amplified the TCR CDR3 region. TCRdb independently ran MiXCR on the multiplex PCR reads; one entry per CDR3 protein. The table lists over 300,000 distinct CDR3 sequences, about 14% of them singletons. This clonotype occurred many times. Sequencing used blood. The sequence came from a woman aged 60 to 75 with Graves' hyperthyroidism. The V gene is TRBV2, the J gene TRBJ2-5, with a tentative D call TRBD2 (5 bases). The CDR3 loop reads CASSVWTDLLGETQYF. The CDR3 DNA sequence: TGTGCCAGCAGTGTATGGACTGACCTCCTTGGGGAGACCCAGTACTTC.